Following are 26 T cell receptor beta chains from one sample sequenced in a study of blood T cell repertoires in COVID-19. Produced via immunoSEQ multiplex PCR; TCRdb's table is partial and in-frame only. Here the sample spans roughly 430,000 clones, nearly 90% being singletons. The sample consisted of PBMCs or T cells enriched from blood (not recorded which). The receptors were sampled from a woman between 35 and 50 years old with acute COVID-19.

In this sample, this clone turned up a few times. The chain links TRBV6-1 to TRBJ1-6; D is unclear. V lost 4 bases, J lost 0 bases, and 10 bases lay in between. The germline V gene has CDR1 MNHNS and CDR2 SASEGT. CDR3 length equals 16 residues. In nucleotides, the CDR3 is TGTGCCAGCAGTGCCGCGAGGAGCTCCTATAATTCACCCCTCCACTTT. This encodes CASSAARSSYNSPLHF.

The chain employs TRBV10-1 and TRBJ2-2, with 8 bases that match TRBD2. CDR1 and CDR2 (germline): WNHNN, SYGVQD (reference sequence). The V segment lost 7 bases and the J segment 7 bases; nucleotides outside the gene matches: 11. The CDR3 has 15 amino acids. CDR3 sequence (DNA): TGCGCCAGCAAAAGAGAGCGGGGGCCTGGCGGGGAGCTGTTTTTT. It yields the protein CASKRERGPGGELFF.

The J gene is TRBJ2-2, the V gene TRBV5-1, with 9 bases identical to TRBD1. Per germline, CDR1 SGHRS and CDR2 YFSETQ. CDR3 size: 16 residues. J was trimmed by 4 bases and V by 4 bases; bases with no gene match: 8. CDR3 in DNA: TGCGCCAGCAGCCCTAAGGGACAGGGAGGCACCGGGGAGCTGTTTTTT. Protein: CASSPKGQGGTGELFF.

The chain employs TRBV6-5 and TRBJ1-5, with TRBD1 matching 7 bases. Unmatched junction bases numbered 10, after V lost 8 bases and J lost 6 bases. Germline CDR1 MNHEY, CDR2 SVGAGI. The CDR3 totals 14 residues. The CDR3 nucleotides read TGTGCCAGCTGCCACAGGGGAAGTGGTCAGCCCCAGCATTTT. Amino acids: CASCHRGSGQPQHF.

This chain uses TRBV5-1 with TRBJ2-7; a weak D match, TRBD1 (6 bases). This CDR3 is built from 14 residues. The V end was cut by 4 bases, the J end by 3 bases, with 14 bases between. Germline values: CDR1 SGHRS, CDR2 YFSETQ. The CDR3 loop reads CASSKQQGSYEQYF. CDR3 DNA sequence: TGCGCCAGCAGCAAACAACAGGGAAGCTACGAGCAGTACTTC.

The chain is built from TRBV19 and TRBJ1-4; the D is unclear. CDR3 length: 16 amino acids. The germline CDR1 and CDR2 sequences are LNHDA and SQIVND (reference sequence). V lost 5 bases, J lost 0 bases, and 13 bases lay in between. Here the CDR3 reads CASSSPLGATNEKLFF. The CDR3 DNA sequence: TGTGCCAGTAGTTCCCCGCTGGGCGCAACTAATGAAAAACTGTTTTTT.

The gene calls are TRBV5-1 and TRBJ1-4; D may be TRBD1 (5 bases). The CDR3 has 16 amino acids. Per the germline V gene, CDR1 is SGHRS and CDR2 is YFSETQ. Trimming took off 0 bases at V and 7 bases at J, with 16 bases between the two ends. The CDR3 loop reads CASSLGRSREGEKLFF. The CDR3, as DNA: TGCGCCAGCAGCTTGGGCAGATCCAGGGAGGGTGAAAAACTGTTTTTT.

V is TRBV19 and J is TRBJ2-6, with 10 positions matching TRBD1. V lost 3 bases to trimming and J lost 2 bases; unmatched junction nucleotides: 10. Germline V gene data show CDR1 as LNHDA and CDR2 as SQIVND (reference sequence). The CDR3 totals 19 residues. The CDR3 DNA follows: TGTGCCAGTAGTATTCGCCGGGGACAGGGGCAAACTGGGGCCAACGTCCTGACTTTC. Amino acids: CASSIRRGQGQTGANVLTF.

The chain is built from TRBV7-8 and TRBJ1-1, with D possibly matching TRBD1 (6 bases). This CDR3 is 13 amino acids long. Germline V CDR1 and CDR2: SGHVS, FQNEAQ. Trimming stripped 3 bases from V and 8 bases from J, with 13 bases between. The CDR3 here is CASSFFQGWEAFF. The CDR3 DNA reads as TGTGCCAGCAGCTTTTTCCAGGGGTGGGAAGCTTTCTTT.

The chain combines TRBV10-3 with TRBJ2-5; TRBD2 aligns across 8 bases. V trimming: 2 bases; J trimming: 4 bases; junction bases outside the gene matches: 9. The CDR3 runs to 16 residues. CDR1 is ENHRY, CDR2 SYGVKD, per germline. CDR3 sequence: CAISENRGLVGETQYF. The CDR3 DNA is TGTGCCATCAGTGAGAATAGGGGACTAGTCGGAGAGACCCAGTACTTC.

The chain recombines TRBV5-6 with TRBJ1-1; D ambiguous. CDR3 size: 14 residues. V gave up 0 bases and J gave up 0 bases, with 6 bases separating them. Germline V gene sequence: CDR1 SGHDT, CDR2 YYEEEE. The CDR3 bases are TGTGCCAGCAGCTTGGTTACTTTGAACACTGAAGCTTTCTTT. This codes for CASSLVTLNTEAFF.

This clone was counted between two and nine times. The chain employs TRBV10-3 and TRBJ2-7, with a possible D match to TRBD1 (6 bases). Trimming removed 4 bases at V and 4 bases at J, with 17 bases between. Germline V gene lookup returns CDR1 ENHRY and CDR2 SYGVKD. This CDR3 is 15 amino acids long. CDR3 sequence: CAISATPDSPYEQYF. DNA for the CDR3: TGTGCCATCAGTGCGACTCCGGACAGTCCTTACGAGCAGTACTTC.

The chain combines TRBV2 with TRBJ2-3; D might be TRBD2 (5 bases). V was shortened by 8 bases and J by 11 bases, with 17 bases between the two germline ends. CDR1 SNHLY and CDR2 FYNNEI come from the germline V gene. The CDR3 spans 12 residues. The DNA of the CDR3 is TGTGCCAGCGTTAGCCCTGCCCGGGAGCAGTATTTT. Protein product: CASVSPAREQYF.

The gene calls are TRBV7-2 and TRBJ1-5; 7 positions agree with TRBD1. Per the germline V gene, CDR1 is SGHTA and CDR2 is FQGNSA. The CDR3 loop spans 13 amino acids. Germline trimming cut 5 bases from V and 4 bases from J; bases unmatched to any gene: 2. This chain's CDR3 is CASSPGQNQPQHF. CDR3 nucleotides: TGTGCCAGCAGCCCGGGACAGAATCAGCCCCAGCATTTT.

This chain connects TRBV5-5 to TRBJ2-1; TRBD2 is a possible D gene (7 bases). V was clipped by 0 bases and J by 6 bases, with 10 bases between them. Per germline, CDR1 SGHKS and CDR2 YYEKEE (reference sequence). The CDR3 has 14 amino acids. The CDR3 loop reads CASSLAGGSNEQFF. The CDR3 nucleotides are TGTGCCAGCAGCTTGGCGGGGGGCTCCAATGAGCAGTTCTTC. Filled out from reference TRBV5-5 and TRBJ2-1, the complete variable domain reads DAGVTQSPTHLIKTRGQQVTLRCSPISGHKSVSWYQQVLGQGPQFIFQYYEKEERGRGNFPDRFSARQFPNYSSELNVNALLLGDSALYLCASSLAGGSNEQFFGPGTRLTVL.

The CDR3 reads CASSLNTGALRTEAFF. In DNA form, the CDR3 reads TGTGCCAGCAGCTTAAATACAGGGGCCTTGAGGACTGAAGCTTTCTTT. This chain connects TRBV7-9 to TRBJ1-1, with TRBD1 matching over 7 bases. Germline V gives CDR1 SEHNR, CDR2 FQNEAQ (reference sequence). The J segment lost 5 bases and the V segment lost 2 bases, leaving 11 bases of the junction unmatched. The length of the CDR3 is 16 residues.

The chain uses TRBV5-1 and TRBJ2-1; TRBD1 might be the D (6 bases). Germline V gene lookup returns CDR1 SGHRS and CDR2 YFSETQ. The CDR3 is 14 amino acids. The V end was cut by 3 bases, the J end by 6 bases, with 13 bases between. The DNA for the CDR3 is TGCGCCAGCAGCTCAACCGTAGGGGGCAATGAGCAGTTCTTC. It yields the protein CASSSTVGGNEQFF.

The table lists this clone with a few counts. This rearrangement joins TRBV7-9 to TRBJ1-1; D is unclear. Germline-derived CDR1 and CDR2 are SEHNR and FQNEAQ (reference sequence). Deletions cut 5 bases from V and 10 bases from J, with 17 bases between. CDR3 length: 13 residues. CDR3 DNA: TGTGCCAGCAGCCATAAAGACAAACTTGGAGCTTTCTTT. Protein: CASSHKDKLGAFF. Full variable domain (missing parts from reference TRBV7-9 and TRBJ1-1): DTGVSQNPRHKITKRGQNVTFRCDPISEHNRLYWYRQTLGQGPEFLTYFQNEAQLEKSRLLSDRFSAERPKGSFSTLEIQRTEQGDSAMYLCASSHKDKLGAFFGQGTRLTVV.

The chain couples TRBV12-5 to TRBJ1-4; the D is unclear. V lost 1 base and J 0 bases, leaving 9 bases between the germline ends. Germline assignment: CDR1 LGHNT and CDR2 FRNRAP. There are 16 residues in the CDR3. The CDR3 DNA reads TGTGCTAGTGGTTTGGGTCTGACAACAACTAATGAAAAACTGTTTTTT. Protein: CASGLGLTTTNEKLFF.

A few counts support this clone. J is TRBJ2-7 and V is TRBV7-8; D may be TRBD2 (5 bases). Germline V gene lookup returns CDR1 SGHVS and CDR2 FQNEAQ. V was trimmed by 2 bases and J by 1 base, leaving 12 bases between them. CDR3 size: 15 residues. The CDR3 loop reads CASSLFEGTSYEQYF. The DNA of the CDR3 is TGTGCCAGCAGCTTATTCGAGGGAACTTCCTACGAGCAGTACTTC.

This sequence joins TRBV7-7 and TRBJ2-5, with D perhaps matching TRBD2 (6 bases). The CDR3 consists of 14 residues. Germline CDR1 is SSHAT and CDR2 is FNYEAQ (reference sequence). V lost 2 bases to trimming and J lost 4 bases, with 11 bases between them. CDR3 sequence (DNA): TGTGCCAGCAGCTTATCGGGGGTGGGAGAGACCCAGTACTTC. It codes for CASSLSGVGETQYF. Supplemented by reference TRBV7-7 and TRBJ2-5, the full variable domain reads GAGVSQSPRYKVTKRGQDVTLRCDPISSHATLYWYQQALGQGPEFLTYFNYEAQPDKSGLPSDRFSAERPEGSISTLTIQRTEQRDSAMYRCASSLSGVGETQYFGPGTRLLVL.

This sequence joins TRBV5-4 and TRBJ2-7; 10 nucleotides match TRBD1. This CDR3 has 16 amino acids. CDR1 is SGHNT, CDR2 YYREEE, per germline (reference sequence). The trim removed 1 base at V and 5 bases at J, leaving 9 bases unmatched. Here the CDR3 reads CASSLFPGQGNNEQYF. As DNA, the CDR3 is TGTGCCAGCAGCTTGTTCCCGGGACAGGGGAACAACGAGCAGTACTTC.

The chain has TRBV24-1 and TRBJ1-3; possible D gene TRBD1, 5 bases. Trimming removed 8 bases at V and 4 bases at J, with 32 bases between. The germline CDR1 and CDR2 sequences are KGHDR and SFDVKD. This CDR3 has 20 amino acids. This CDR3 reads CATNGWGVRAETETGNTIYF. Written as DNA, the CDR3 is TGTGCCACCAATGGGTGGGGGGTAAGGGCAGAAACAGAGACGGGAAACACCATATATTTT.

The V call is TRBV15, the J call TRBJ1-5; tentatively, D is TRBD1 (5 bases). With 7 bases removed from V and 1 base from J, the gap between germline ends came to 23 bases. Germline CDR1 is LNHNV and CDR2 is YYDKDF (reference sequence). This CDR3 spans 18 amino acids. This chain's CDR3 is CATTPFKWGGSSNQPQHF. The CDR3 DNA reads TGTGCCACCACCCCGTTTAAGTGGGGGGGGTCGAGCAATCAGCCCCAGCATTTT.

This chain joins TRBV12-3 or TRBV12-4 and TRBJ1-1; no clear D. This CDR3 comprises 13 residues. The V end was cut by 5 bases, the J end by 2 bases, with 9 bases between. CDR3 nucleotides: TGTGCCAGCAGTAGGGAGAGCAACACTGAAGCTTTCTTT. Protein product: CASSRESNTEAFF.

The chain recombines TRBV7-9 with TRBJ1-4; TRBD1 might be the D (6 bases). CDR1 is SEHNR and CDR2 is FQNEAQ in the germline V gene (reference sequence). V dropped 3 bases and J dropped 1 base, with 12 bases sitting between them. The CDR3 has 16 amino acids. In DNA form, the CDR3 reads TGTGCCAGCAGCTTGTATACAGGGAAAACTAATGAAAAACTGTTTTTT. This gives the protein CASSLYTGKTNEKLFF.